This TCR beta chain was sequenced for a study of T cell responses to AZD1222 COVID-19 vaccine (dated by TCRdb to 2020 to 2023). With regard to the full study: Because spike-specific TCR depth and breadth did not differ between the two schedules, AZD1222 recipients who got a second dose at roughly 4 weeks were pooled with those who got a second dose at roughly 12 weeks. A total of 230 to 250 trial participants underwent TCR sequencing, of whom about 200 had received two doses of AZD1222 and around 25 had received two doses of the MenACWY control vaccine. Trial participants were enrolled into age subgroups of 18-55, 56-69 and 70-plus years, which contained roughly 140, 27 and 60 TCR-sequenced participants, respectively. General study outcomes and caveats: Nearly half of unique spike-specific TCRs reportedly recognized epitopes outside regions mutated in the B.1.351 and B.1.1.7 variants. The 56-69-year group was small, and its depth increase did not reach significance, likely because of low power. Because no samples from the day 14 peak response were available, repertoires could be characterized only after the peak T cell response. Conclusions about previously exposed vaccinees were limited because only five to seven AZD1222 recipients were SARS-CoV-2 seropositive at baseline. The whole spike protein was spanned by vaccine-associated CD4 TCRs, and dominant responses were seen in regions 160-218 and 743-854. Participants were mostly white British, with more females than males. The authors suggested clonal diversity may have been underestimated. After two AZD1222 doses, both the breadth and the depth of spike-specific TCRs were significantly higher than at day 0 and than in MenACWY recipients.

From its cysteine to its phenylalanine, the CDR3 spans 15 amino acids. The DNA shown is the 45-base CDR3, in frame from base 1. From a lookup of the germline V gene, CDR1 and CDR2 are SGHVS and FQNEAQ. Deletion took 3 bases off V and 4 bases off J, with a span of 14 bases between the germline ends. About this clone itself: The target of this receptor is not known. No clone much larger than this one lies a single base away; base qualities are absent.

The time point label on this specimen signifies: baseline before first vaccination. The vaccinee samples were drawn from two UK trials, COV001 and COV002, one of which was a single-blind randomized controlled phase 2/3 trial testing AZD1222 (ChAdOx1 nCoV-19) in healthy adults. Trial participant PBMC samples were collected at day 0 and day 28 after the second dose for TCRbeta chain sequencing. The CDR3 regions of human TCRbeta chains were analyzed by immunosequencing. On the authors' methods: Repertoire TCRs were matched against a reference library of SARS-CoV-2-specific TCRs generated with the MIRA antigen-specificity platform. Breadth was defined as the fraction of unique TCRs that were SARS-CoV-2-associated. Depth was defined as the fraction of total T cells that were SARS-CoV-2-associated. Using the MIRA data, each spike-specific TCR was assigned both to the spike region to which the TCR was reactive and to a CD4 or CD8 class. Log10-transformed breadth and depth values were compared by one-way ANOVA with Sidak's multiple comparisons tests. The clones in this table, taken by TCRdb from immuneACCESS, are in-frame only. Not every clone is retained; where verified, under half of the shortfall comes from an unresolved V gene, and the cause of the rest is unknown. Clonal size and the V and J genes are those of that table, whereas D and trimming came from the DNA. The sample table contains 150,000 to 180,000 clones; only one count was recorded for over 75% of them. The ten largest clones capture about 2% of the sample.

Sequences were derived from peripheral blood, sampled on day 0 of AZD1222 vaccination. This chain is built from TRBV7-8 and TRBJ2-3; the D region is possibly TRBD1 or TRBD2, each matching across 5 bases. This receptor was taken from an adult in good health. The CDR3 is CASSFRGVSADTQYF. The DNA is TGTGCCAGCAGCTTTAGAGGGGTGAGCGCAGATACGCAGTATTTT.